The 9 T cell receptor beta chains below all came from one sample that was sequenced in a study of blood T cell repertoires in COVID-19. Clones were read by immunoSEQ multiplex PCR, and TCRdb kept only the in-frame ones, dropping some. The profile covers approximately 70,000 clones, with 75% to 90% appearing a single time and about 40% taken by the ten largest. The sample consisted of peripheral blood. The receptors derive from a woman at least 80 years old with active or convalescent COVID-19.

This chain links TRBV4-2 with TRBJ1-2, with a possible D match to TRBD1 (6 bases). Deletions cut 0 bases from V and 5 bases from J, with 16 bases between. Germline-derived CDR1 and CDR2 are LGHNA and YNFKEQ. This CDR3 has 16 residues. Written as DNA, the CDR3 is TGTGCCAGCAGCCAAGATTTGGTGGGGCAGGGGTATGGCTACACCTTC. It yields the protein CASSQDLVGQGYGYTF.

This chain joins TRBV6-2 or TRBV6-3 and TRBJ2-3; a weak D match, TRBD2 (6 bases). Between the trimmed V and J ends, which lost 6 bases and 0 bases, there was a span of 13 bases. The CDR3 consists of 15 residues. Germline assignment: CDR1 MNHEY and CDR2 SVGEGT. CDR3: CASSWDSTSTDTQYF. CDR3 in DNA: TGTGCCAGCAGCTGGGACTCCACTAGCACAGATACGCAGTATTTT.

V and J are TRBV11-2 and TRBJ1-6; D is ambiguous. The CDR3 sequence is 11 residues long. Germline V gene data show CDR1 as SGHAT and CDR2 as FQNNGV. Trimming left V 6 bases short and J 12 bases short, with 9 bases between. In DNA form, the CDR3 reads TGTGCCAGCAGAGGTGAGGGACCCCTCCACTTT. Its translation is CASRGEGPLHF.

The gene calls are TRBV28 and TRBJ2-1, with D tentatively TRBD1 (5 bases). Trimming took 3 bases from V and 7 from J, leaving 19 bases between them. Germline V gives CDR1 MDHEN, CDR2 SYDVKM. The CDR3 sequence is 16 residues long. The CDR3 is CASSFRDGYRSNEQFF. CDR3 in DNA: TGTGCCAGCAGTTTTCGCGACGGATACAGGAGTAATGAGCAGTTCTTC.

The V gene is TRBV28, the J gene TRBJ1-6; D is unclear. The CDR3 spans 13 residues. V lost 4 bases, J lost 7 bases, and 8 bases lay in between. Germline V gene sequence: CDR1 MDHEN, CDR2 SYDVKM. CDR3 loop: CASSYRRNSPLHF. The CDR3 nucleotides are TGTGCCAGCAGTTATCGGAGGAATTCACCCCTCCACTTT.

The CDR3 DNA is TGCAGCGTGGCGGGACCCGCAACTAATGAAAAACTGTTTTTT. This gives the protein CSVAGPATNEKLFF. The rearrangement uses TRBV29-1 and TRBJ1-4; a weak D match, TRBD1 (5 bases). CDR3 length: 14 amino acids. The germline CDR1 and CDR2 sequences are SQVTM and ANQGSEA. Trimming took 6 bases from V and 0 from J, leaving 11 bases between them. The full variable domain, completed using reference TRBV29-1 and TRBJ1-4, is SAVISQKPSRDICQRGTSLTIQCQVDSQVTMMFWYRQQPGQSLTLIATANQGSEATYESGFVIDKFPISRPNLTFSTLTVSNMSPEDSSIYLCSVAGPATNEKLFFGSGTQLSVL.

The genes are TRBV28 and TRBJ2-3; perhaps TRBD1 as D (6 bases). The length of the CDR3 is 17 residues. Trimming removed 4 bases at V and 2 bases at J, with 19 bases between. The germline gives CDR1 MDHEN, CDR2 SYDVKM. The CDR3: CASSYFRGMGSTDTQYF. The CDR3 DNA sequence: TGTGCCAGCAGTTATTTTAGGGGGATGGGGTCCACAGATACGCAGTATTTT.

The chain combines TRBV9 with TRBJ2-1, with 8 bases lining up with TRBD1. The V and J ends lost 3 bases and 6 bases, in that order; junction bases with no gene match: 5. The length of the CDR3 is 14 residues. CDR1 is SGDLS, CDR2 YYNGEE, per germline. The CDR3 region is CASSATGAGNEQFF. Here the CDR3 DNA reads TGTGCCAGCAGCGCGACAGGGGCCGGCAATGAGCAGTTCTTC.

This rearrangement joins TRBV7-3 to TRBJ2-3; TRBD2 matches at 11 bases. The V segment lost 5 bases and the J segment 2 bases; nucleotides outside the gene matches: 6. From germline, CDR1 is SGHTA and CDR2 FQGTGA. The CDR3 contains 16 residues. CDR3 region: CASSLRLAGTTDTQYF. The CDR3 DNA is TGTGCCAGCAGCCTGAGACTAGCGGGGACCACAGATACGCAGTATTTT.